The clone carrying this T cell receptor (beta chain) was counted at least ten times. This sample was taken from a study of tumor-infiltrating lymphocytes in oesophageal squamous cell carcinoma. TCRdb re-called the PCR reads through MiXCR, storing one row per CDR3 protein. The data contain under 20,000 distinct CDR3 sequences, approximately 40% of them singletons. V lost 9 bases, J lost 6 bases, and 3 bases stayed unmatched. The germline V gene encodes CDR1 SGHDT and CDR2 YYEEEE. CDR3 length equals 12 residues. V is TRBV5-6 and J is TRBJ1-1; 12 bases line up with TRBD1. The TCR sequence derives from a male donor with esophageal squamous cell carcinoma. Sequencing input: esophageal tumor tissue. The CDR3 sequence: CANRDRGPEAFF. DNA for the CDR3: TGTGCCAACCGGGACAGGGGGCCTGAAGCTTTCTTT. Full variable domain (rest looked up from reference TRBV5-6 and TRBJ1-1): DAGVTQSPTHLIKTRGQQVTLRCSPKSGHDTVSWYQQALGQGPQFIFQYYEEEERQRGNFPDRFSGHQFPNYSSELNVNALLLGDSALYLCANRDRGPEAFFGQGTRLTVV.